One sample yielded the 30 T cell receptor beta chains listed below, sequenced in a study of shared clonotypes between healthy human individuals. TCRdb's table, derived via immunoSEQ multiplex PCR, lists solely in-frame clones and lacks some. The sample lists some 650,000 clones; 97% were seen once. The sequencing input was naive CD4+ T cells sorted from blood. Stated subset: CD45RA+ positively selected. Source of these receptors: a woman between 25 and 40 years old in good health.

CDR3 bases: TGTGCCAGCAGTGGCGACCAGGGGGGCCCCATATATTTT. Its protein is CASSGDQGGPIYF. The chain links TRBV2 to TRBJ1-3; 7 bases agree with TRBD1. CDR3 length: 13 residues. CDR1 is SNHLY and CDR2 is FYNNEI in the germline V gene. V shed 4 bases, J shed 11 bases, and the junction held 8 bases outside the gene matches. The whole variable domain, remainder taken from reference TRBV2 and TRBJ1-3, is EPEVTQTPSHQVTQMGQEVILRCVPISNHLYFYWYRQILGQKVEFLVSFYNNEISEKSEIFDDQFSVERPDGSNFTLKIRSTKLEDSAMYFCASSGDQGGPIYFGEGSWLTVV.

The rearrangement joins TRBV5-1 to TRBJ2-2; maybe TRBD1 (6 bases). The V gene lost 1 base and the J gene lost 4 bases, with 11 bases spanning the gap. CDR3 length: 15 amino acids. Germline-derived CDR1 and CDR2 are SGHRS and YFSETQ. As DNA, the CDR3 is TGCGCCAGCAGCTTGAGTACAGGGTCCACCGGGGAGCTGTTTTTT. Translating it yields CASSLSTGSTGELFF.

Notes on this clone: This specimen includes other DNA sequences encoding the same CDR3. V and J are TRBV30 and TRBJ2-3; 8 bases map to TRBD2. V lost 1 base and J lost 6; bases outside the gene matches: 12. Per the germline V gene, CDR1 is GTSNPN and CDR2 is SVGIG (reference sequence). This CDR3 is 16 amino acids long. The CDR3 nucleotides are TGTGCCTGGAGTGGGGGGCGTCGGGAGGGCTGGGATACGCAGTATTTT. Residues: CAWSGGRREGWDTQYF.

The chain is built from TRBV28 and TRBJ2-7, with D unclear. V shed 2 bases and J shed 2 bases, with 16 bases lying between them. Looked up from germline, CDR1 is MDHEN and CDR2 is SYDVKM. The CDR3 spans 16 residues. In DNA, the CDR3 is TGTGCCAGCAGTTTACCCCCAAAGCGTAACGCCTACGAGCAGTACTTC. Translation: CASSLPPKRNAYEQYF.

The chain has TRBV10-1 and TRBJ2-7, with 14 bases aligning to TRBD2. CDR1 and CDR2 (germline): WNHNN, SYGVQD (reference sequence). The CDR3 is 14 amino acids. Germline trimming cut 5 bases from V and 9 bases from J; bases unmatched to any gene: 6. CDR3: CASSPGTSGSVQYF. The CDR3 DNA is TGCGCCAGCAGTCCCGGGACTAGCGGGAGCGTGCAGTACTTC.

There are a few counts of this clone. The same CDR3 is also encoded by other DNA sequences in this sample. For the CDR3, the DNA is TGTGCCAGCTCACCAGGGCAAGAAGAGACCCAGTACTTC. This encodes CASSPGQEETQYF. This chain connects TRBV18 to TRBJ2-5; D gene uncertain. Trimming removed 2 bases at V and 3 bases at J, with 7 bases between. The CDR3 has 13 amino acids. Germline V lookup: CDR1 KGHSH, CDR2 LQKENI.

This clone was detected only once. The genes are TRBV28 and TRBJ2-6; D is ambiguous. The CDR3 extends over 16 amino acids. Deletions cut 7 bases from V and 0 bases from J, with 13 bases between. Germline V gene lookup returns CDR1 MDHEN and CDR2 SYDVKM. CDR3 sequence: CASISDGDSGANVLTF. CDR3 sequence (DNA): TGTGCCAGCATCTCCGACGGTGACTCTGGGGCCAACGTCCTGACTTTC.

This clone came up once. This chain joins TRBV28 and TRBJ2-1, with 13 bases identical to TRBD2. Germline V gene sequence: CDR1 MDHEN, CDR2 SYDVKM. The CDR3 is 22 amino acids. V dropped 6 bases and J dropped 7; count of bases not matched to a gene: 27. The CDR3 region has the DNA TGTGCCAGCAGCTCCGCCCGCAGACAGGGGGCCTGGACTAGCGGGAGCTTTAATGAGCAGTTCTTC. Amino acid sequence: CASSSARRQGAWTSGSFNEQFF.

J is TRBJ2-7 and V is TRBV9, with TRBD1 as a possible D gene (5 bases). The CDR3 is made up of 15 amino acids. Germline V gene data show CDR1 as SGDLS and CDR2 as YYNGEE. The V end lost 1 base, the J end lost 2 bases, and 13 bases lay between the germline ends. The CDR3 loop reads CASSVQVTVAYEQYF. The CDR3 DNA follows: TGTGCCAGCAGCGTACAGGTGACAGTTGCCTACGAGCAGTACTTC. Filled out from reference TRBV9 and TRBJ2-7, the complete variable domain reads DSGVTQTPKHLITATGQRVTLRCSPRSGDLSVYWYQQSLDQGLQFLIQYYNGEERAKGNILERFSAQQFPDLHSELNLSSLELGDSALYFCASSVQVTVAYEQYFGPGTRLTVT.

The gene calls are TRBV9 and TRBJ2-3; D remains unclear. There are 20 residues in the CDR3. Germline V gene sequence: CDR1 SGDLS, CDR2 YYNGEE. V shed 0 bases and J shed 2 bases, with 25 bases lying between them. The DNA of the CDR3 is TGTGCCAGCAGCGTAGGGTCCCCCCTAGGATCCCGGGTCGACACAGATACGCAGTATTTT. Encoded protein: CASSVGSPLGSRVDTDTQYF.

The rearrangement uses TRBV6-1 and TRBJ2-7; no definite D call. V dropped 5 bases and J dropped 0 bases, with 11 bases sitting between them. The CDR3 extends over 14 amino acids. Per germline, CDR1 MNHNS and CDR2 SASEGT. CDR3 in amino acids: CASSPQLSSYEQYF. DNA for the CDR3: TGTGCCAGCAGTCCGCAACTTAGCTCCTACGAGCAGTACTTC.

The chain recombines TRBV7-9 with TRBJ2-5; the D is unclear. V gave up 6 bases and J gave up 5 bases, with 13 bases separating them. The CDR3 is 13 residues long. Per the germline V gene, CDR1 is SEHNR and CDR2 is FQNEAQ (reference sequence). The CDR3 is CASSLGLWETQYF. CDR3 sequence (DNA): TGTGCCAGCAGTCTCGGCCTTTGGGAGACCCAGTACTTC.

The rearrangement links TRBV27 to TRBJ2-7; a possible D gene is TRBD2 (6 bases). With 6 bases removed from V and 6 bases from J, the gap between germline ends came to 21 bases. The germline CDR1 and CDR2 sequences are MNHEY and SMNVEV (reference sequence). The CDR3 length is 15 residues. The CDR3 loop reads CASRRPGGGRIEQYF. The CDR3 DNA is TGTGCCAGCAGAAGACCCGGCGGAGGGAGGATCGAGCAGTACTTC.

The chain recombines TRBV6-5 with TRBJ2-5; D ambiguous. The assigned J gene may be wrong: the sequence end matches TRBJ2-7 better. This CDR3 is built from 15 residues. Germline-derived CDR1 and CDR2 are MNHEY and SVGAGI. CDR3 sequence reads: CASSYSGLLLYEQYF. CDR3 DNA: TGTGCCAGCAGTTACTCAGGCCTATTACTTTACGAGCAGTACTTC.

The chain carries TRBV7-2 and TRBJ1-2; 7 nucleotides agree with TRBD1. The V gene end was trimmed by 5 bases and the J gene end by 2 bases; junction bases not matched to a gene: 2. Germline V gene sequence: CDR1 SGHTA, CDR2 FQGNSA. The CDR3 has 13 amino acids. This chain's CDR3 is CASSPGQNYGYTF. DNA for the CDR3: TGTGCCAGCAGCCCGGGACAGAACTATGGCTACACCTTC.

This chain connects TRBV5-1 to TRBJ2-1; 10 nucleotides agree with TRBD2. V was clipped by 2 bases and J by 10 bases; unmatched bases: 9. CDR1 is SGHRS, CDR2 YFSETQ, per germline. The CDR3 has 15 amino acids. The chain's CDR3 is CASSFTSGTKLEQFF. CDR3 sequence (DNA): TGCGCCAGCAGCTTTACTAGCGGGACTAAGTTAGAGCAGTTCTTC.

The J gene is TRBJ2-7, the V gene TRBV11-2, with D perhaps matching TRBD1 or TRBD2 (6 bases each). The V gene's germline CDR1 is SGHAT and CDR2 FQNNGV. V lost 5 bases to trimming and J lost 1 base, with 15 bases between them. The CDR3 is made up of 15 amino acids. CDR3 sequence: CASSRQDGGSYEQYF. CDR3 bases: TGTGCCAGCAGCCGACAGGACGGGGGATCCTACGAGCAGTACTTC.

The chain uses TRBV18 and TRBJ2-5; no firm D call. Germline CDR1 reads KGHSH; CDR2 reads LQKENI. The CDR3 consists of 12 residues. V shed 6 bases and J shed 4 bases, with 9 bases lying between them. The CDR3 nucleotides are TGTGCCAGCTCGATCGGCGGAGAGACCCAGTACTTC. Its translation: CASSIGGETQYF. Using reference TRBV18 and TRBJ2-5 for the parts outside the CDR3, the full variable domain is NAGVMQNPRHLVRRRGQEARLRCSPMKGHSHVYWYRQLPEEGLKFMVYLQKENIIDESGMPKERFSAEFPKEGPSILRIQQVVRGDSAAYFCASSIGGETQYFGPGTRLLVL.

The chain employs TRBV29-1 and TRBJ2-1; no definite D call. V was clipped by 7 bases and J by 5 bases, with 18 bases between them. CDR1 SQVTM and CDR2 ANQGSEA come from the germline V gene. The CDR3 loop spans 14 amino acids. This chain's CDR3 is CSGRMSQRNNEQFF. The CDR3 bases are TGCAGCGGCCGGATGTCTCAAAGAAACAATGAGCAGTTCTTC.

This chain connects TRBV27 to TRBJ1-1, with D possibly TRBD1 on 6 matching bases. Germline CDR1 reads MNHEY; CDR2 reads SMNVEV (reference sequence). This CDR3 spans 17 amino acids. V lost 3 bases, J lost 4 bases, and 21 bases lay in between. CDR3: CASSFLPTGGGSTEAFF. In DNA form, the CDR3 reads TGTGCCAGCAGTTTCCTCCCCACCGGAGGGGGGAGCACTGAAGCTTTCTTT.

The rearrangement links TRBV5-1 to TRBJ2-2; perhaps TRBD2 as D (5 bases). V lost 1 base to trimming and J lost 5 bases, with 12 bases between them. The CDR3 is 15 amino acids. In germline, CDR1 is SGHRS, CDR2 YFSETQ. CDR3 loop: CASSLLRPGTGELFF. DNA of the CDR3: TGCGCCAGCAGCTTGTTACGGCCGGGGACCGGGGAGCTGTTTTTT.

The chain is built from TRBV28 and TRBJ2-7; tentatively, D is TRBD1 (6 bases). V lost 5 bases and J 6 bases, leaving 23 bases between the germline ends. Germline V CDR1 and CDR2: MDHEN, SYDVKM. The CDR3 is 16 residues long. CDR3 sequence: CASSPRWGPLRPEQYF. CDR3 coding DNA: TGTGCCAGCAGTCCCAGGTGGGGGCCGCTCCGGCCCGAGCAGTACTTC.

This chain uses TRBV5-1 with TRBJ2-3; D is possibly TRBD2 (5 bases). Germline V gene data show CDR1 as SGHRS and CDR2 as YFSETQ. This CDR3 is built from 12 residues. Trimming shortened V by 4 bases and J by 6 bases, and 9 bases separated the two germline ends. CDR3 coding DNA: TGCGCCAGCAGCACCGAGCGGGATACGCAGTATTTT. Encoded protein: CASSTERDTQYF. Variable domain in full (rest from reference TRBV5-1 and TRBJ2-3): KAGVTQTPRYLIKTRGQQVTLSCSPISGHRSVSWYQQTPGQGLQFLFEYFSETQRNKGNFPGRFSGRQFSNSRSEMNVSTLELGDSALYLCASSTERDTQYFGPGTRLTVL.

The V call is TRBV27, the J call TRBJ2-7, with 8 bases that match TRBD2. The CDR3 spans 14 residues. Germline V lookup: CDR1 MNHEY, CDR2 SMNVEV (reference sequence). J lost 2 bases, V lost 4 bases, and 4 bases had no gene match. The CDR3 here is CASSSGGVPYEQYF. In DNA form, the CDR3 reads TGTGCCAGCAGTTCCGGGGGGGTGCCCTACGAGCAGTACTTC.

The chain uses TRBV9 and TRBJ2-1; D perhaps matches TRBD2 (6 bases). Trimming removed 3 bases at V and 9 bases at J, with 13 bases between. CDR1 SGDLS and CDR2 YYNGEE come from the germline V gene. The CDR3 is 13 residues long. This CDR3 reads CASSGRSAGEQFF. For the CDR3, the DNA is TGTGCCAGCAGCGGGAGATCAGCGGGTGAGCAGTTCTTC. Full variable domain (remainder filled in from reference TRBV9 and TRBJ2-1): DSGVTQTPKHLITATGQRVTLRCSPRSGDLSVYWYQQSLDQGLQFLIQYYNGEERAKGNILERFSAQQFPDLHSELNLSSLELGDSALYFCASSGRSAGEQFFGPGTRLTVL.

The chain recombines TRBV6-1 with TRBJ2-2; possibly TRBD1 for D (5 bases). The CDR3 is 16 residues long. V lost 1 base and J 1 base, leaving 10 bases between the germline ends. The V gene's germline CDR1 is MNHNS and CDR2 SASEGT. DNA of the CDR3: TGTGCCAGCAGTGAAGTCGACAGTATGAACACCGGGGAGCTGTTTTTT. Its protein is CASSEVDSMNTGELFF.

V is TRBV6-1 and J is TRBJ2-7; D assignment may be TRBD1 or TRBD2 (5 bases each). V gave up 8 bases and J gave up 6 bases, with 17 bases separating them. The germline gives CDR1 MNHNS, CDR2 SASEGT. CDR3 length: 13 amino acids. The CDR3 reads CASGSWGLAEQYF. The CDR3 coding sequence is TGTGCCAGCGGCTCGTGGGGGTTAGCCGAGCAGTACTTC.

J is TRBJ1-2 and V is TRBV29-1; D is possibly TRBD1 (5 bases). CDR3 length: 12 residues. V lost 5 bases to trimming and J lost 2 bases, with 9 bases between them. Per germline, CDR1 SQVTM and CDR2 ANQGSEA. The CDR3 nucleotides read TGCAGCGTTCCACAGGCCAACTATGGCTACACCTTC. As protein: CSVPQANYGYTF.

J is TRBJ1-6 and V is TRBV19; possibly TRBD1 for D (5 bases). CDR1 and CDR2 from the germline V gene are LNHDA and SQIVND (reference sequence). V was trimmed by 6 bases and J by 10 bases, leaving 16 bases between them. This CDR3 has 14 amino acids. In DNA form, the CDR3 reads TGTGCCAGTAGAGTCCGGGGCAGCGGATCACCCCTCCACTTT. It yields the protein CASRVRGSGSPLHF. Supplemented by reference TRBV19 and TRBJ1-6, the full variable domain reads DGGITQSPKYLFRKEGQNVTLSCEQNLNHDAMYWYRQDPGQGLRLIYYSQIVNDFQKGDIAEGYSVSREKKESFPLTVTSAQKNPTAFYLCASRVRGSGSPLHFGNGTRLTVT.

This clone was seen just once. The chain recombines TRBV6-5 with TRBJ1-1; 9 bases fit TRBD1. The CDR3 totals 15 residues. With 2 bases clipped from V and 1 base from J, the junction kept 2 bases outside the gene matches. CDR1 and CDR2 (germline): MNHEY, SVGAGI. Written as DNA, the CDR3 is TGTGCCAGCAGTTACAAGGGACAGGGGAACACTGAAGCTTTCTTT. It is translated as CASSYKGQGNTEAFF.